This T cell receptor (beta chain) stems from a study of human T cells and chemical hapten exposure. Study summary: A roughly 2 cm by roughly 2 cm inner upper arm patch received 2% DPC for sensitization.

Time point noted: pre-sensitization, week 0. The treatment is: therapeutic diphenylcyclopropenone sensitization with weekly scalp DPC. Study-wide findings and caveats: Patch test score was positively correlated with the counts of PT1 expanded TCRs.

Only a few counts were recorded for this clonotype. The target antigen is unknown. Methods used by the authors: Sample TCR counts, which ranged from about 20,000 to 750,000, had a median of approximately 95,000. TCRdb reanalysed the RACE reads using MiXCR and keeps one entry per CDR3 protein. These V and J calls originate from TCRdb's pipeline instead of the authors' own analysis. This sample has tens of thousands of distinct CDR3 sequences, with about 7% found just once. J was trimmed by 1 base and V by 6 bases; bases with no gene match: 7. The germline V gene has CDR1 MNHEY and CDR2 SMNVEV (reference sequence). CDR3 size: 15 residues.

This sequence was found in a woman aged 25 to 45 with alopecia areata. Some clones in this sample may be carry-over from other donors' samples. The chain joins TRBV27 to TRBJ1-1; TRBD1 matches 8 bases. Sequences were derived from whole blood, sampled in connection with sensitization to the hapten diphenylcyclopropenone (DPC). This CDR3 is CASRRTGPQNTEAFF. The CDR3 DNA reads TGTGCCAGCAGACGGACAGGGCCCCAGAACACTGAAGCTTTCTTT.